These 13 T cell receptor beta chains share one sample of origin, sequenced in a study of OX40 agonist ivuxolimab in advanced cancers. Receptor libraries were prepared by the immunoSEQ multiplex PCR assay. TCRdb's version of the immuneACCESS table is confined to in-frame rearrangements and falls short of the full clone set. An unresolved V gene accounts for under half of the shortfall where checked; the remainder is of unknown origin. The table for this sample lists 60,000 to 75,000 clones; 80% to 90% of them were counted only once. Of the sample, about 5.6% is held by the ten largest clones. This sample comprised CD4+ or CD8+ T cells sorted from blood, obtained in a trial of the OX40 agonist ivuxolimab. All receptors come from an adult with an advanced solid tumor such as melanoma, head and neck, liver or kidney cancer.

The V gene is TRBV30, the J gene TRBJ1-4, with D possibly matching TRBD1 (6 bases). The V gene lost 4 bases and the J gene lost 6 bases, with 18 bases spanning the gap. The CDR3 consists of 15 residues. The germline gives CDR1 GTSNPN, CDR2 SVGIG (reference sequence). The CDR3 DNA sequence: TGTGCCTGGAACATAGGACAGACATCACATGAAAAACTGTTTTTT. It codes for CAWNIGQTSHEKLFF.

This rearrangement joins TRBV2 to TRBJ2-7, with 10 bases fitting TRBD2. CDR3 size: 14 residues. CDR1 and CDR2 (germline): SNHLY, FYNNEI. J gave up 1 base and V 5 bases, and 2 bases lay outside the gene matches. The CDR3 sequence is CASSPSGGSYEQYF. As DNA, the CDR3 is TGTGCCAGCAGTCCTAGCGGGGGTTCCTACGAGCAGTACTTC.

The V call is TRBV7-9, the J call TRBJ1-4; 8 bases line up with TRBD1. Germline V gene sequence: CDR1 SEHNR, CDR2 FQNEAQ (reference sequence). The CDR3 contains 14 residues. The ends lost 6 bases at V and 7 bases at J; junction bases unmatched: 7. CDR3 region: CASRTGTGLEKLFF. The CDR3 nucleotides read TGTGCCAGCAGAACCGGGACAGGTCTTGAAAAACTGTTTTTT.

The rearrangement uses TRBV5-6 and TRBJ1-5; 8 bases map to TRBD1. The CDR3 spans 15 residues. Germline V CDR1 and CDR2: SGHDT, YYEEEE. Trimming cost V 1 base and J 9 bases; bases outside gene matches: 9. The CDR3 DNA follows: TGTGCCAGCAGCTTGCGCCAGGGGGCGGCTTCGCCCCAGCATTTT. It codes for CASSLRQGAASPQHF.

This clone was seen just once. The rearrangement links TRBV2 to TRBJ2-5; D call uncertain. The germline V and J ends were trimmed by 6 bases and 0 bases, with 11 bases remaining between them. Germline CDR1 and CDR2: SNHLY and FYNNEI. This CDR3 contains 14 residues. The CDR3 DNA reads TGTGCCAGCAGATTTCAGCAGTACCAAGAGACCCAGTACTTC. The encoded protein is CASRFQQYQETQYF.

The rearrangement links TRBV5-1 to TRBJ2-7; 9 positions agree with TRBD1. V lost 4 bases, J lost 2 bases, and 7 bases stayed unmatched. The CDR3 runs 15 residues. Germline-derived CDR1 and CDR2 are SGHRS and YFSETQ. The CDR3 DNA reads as TGCGCCAGCAGCCTGGGACAGGGAAATACCTACGAGCAGTACTTC. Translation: CASSLGQGNTYEQYF.

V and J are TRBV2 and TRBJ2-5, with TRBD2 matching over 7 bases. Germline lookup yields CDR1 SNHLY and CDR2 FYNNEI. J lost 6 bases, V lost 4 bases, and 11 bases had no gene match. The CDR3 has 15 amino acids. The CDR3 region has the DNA TGTGCCAGCAGTGCCCAGCGGGGCTATATGAAGACCCAGTACTTC. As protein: CASSAQRGYMKTQYF.

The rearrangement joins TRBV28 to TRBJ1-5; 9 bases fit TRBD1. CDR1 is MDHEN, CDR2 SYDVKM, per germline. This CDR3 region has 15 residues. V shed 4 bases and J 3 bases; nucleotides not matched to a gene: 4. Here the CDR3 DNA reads TGTGCCAGCAGTTCGGGACAGGGTAACAATCAGCCCCAGCATTTT. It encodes CASSSGQGNNQPQHF.

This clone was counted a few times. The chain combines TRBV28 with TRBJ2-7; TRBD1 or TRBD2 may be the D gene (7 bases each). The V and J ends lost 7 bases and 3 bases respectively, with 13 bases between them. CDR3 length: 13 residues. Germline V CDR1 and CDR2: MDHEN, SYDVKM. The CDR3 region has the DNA TGTGCCAGCATGCAGGGGGGGCTCTACGAGCAGTACTTC. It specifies CASMQGGLYEQYF.

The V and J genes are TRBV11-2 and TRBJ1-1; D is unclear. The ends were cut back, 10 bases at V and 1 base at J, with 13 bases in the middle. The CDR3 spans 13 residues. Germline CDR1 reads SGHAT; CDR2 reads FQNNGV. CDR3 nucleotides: TGTGCCACCGCCCACATTTCGAACACTGAAGCTTTCTTT. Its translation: CATAHISNTEAFF. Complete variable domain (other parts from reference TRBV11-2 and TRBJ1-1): EAGVAQSPRYKIIEKRQSVAFWCNPISGHATLYWYQQILGQGPKLLIQFQNNGVVDDSQLPKDRFSAERLKGVDSTLKIQPAKLEDSAVYLCATAHISNTEAFFGQGTRLTVV.

The CDR3 sequence: CAISGRPIQGPSSTDTQYF. The CDR3 bases are TGTGCCATCAGTGGGAGACCAATACAGGGCCCGTCTAGCACAGATACGCAGTATTTT. V usage is TRBV10-3 and J usage is TRBJ2-3; perhaps TRBD1 as D (6 bases). This CDR3 has 19 residues. Germline V CDR1 and CDR2: ENHRY, SYGVKD. Trimming stripped 4 bases from V and 0 bases from J, with 23 bases between.

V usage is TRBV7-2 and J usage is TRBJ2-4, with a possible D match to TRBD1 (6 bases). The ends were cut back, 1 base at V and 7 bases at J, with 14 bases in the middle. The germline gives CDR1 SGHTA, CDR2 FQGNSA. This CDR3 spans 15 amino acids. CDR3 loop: CASSLDPLGANIQYF. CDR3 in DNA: TGTGCCAGCAGCTTAGATCCTCTGGGGGCTAACATTCAGTACTTC.

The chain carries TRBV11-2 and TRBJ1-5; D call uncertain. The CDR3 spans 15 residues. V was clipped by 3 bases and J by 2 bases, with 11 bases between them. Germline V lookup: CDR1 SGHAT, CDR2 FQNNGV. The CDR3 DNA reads TGTGCCAGCAGCTTGGAGCCGGGAGGCAATCAGCCCCAGCATTTT. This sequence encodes CASSLEPGGNQPQHF.